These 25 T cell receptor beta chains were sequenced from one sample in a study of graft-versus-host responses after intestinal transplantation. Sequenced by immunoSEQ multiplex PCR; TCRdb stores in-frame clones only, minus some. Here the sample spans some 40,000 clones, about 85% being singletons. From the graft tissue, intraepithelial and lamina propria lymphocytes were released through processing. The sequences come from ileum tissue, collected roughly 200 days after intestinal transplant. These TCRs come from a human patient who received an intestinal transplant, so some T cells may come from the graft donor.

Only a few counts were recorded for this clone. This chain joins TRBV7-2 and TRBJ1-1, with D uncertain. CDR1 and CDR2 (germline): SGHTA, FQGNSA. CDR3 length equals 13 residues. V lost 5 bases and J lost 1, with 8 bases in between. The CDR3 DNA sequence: TGTGCCAGCAGCCGCCGGGGGAACACTGAAGCTTTCTTT. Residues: CASSRRGNTEAFF.

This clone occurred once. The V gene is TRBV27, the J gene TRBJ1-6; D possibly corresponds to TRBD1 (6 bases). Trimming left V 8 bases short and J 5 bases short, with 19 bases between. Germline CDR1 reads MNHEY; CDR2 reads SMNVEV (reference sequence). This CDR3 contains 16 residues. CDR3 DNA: TGTGCCAGCGGGCCACTCACAGGGAACCATAATTCACCCCTCCACTTT. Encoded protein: CASGPLTGNHNSPLHF.

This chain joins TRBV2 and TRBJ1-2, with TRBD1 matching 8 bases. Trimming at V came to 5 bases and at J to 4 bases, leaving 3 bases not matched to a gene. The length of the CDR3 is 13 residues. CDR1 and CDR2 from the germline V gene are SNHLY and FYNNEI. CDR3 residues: CASSMTGVYGYTF. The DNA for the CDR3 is TGTGCCAGCAGTATGACAGGGGTCTATGGCTACACCTTC.

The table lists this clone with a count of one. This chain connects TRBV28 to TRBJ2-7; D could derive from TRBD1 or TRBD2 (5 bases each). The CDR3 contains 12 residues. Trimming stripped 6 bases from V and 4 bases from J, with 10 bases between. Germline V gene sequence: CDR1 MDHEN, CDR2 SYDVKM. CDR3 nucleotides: TGTGCCAGCAGGGGGACGGAGTACGAGCAGTACTTC. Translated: CASRGTEYEQYF.

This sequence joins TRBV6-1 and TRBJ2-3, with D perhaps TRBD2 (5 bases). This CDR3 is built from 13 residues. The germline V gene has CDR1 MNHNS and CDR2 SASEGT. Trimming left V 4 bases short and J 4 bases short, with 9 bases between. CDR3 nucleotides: TGTGCCAGCAGTGCTAGCTGGGCAGATACGCAGTATTTT. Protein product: CASSASWADTQYF.

The DNA of the CDR3 is TGCGCCAGCAGCCAAGGACAGGGCGTGGTCAATGAGCAGTTCTTC. Translated, it gives CASSQGQGVVNEQFF. The chain links TRBV4-1 to TRBJ2-1, with TRBD1 matching over 7 bases. Germline CDR1 is MGHRA and CDR2 is YSYEKL. This CDR3 has 15 amino acids. V dropped 1 base and J dropped 6; count of bases not matched to a gene: 6.

The CDR3 DNA is TGTGCCAGCAGCCAAGTCATAGCGGGAGGAAACTACGAGCAGTACTTC. Translated: CASSQVIAGGNYEQYF. The chain recombines TRBV4-2 with TRBJ2-7, with TRBD2 matching 10 bases. Germline V lookup: CDR1 LGHNA, CDR2 YNFKEQ. This CDR3 has 16 residues. Trimming at V came to 1 base and at J to 3 bases, leaving 6 bases not matched to a gene.

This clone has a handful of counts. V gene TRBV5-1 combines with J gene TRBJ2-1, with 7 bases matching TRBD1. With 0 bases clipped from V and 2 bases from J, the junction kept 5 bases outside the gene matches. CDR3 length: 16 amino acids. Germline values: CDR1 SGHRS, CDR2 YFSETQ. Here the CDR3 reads CASSLVTGSTYNEQFF. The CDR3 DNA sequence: TGCGCCAGCAGCTTGGTGACAGGGAGTACCTACAATGAGCAGTTCTTC.

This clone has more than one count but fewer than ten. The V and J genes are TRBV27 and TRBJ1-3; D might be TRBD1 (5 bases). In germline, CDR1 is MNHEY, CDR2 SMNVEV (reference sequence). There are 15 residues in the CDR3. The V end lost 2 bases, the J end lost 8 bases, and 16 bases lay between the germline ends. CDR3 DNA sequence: TGTGCCAGCAGTTTAAGTGGGACCCCGAGGGACACCATATATTTT. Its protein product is CASSLSGTPRDTIYF.

CDR3 amino acids: CASRSGGNSYEQYF. CDR3 coding DNA: TGTGCCAGCAGATCGGGCGGAAACTCCTACGAGCAGTACTTC. The rearrangement uses TRBV28 and TRBJ2-7; D is ambiguous. Germline CDR1 and CDR2: MDHEN and SYDVKM. Deletions cut 6 bases from V and 0 bases from J, with 12 bases between. The CDR3 covers 14 residues. Full variable domain (outside the CDR3, taken from reference TRBV28 and TRBJ2-7): DVKVTQSSRYLVKRTGEKVFLECVQDMDHENMFWYRQDPGLGLRLIYFSYDVKMKEKGDIPEGYSVSREKKERFSLILESASTNQTSMYLCASRSGGNSYEQYFGPGTRLTVT.

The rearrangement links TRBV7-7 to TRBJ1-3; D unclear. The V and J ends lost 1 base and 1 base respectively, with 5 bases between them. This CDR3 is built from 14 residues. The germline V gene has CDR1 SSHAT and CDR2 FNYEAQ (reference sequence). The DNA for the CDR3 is TGTGCCAGCAGCTTAGGAGGTTCTGGAAACACCATATATTTT. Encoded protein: CASSLGGSGNTIYF.

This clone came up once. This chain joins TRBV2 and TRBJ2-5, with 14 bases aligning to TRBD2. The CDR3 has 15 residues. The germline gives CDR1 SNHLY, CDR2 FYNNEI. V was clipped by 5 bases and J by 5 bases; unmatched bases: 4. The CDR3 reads CASSRLAGGQETQYF. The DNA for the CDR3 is TGTGCCAGCAGTCGACTAGCGGGGGGGCAGGAGACCCAGTACTTC.

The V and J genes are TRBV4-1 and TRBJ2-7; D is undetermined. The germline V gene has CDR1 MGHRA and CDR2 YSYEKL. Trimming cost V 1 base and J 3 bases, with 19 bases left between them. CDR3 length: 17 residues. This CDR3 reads CASSQGPPSTGIYEQYF. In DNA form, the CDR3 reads TGCGCCAGCAGCCAAGGGCCCCCCTCGACCGGCATCTACGAGCAGTACTTC.

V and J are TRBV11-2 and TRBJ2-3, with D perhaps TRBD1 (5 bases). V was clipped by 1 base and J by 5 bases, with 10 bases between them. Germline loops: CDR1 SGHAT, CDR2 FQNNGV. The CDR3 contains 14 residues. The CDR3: CASSLGRDEDTQYF. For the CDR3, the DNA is TGTGCCAGCAGCTTAGGCAGGGATGAAGATACGCAGTATTTT. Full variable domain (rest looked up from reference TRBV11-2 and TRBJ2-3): EAGVAQSPRYKIIEKRQSVAFWCNPISGHATLYWYQQILGQGPKLLIQFQNNGVVDDSQLPKDRFSAERLKGVDSTLKIQPAKLEDSAVYLCASSLGRDEDTQYFGPGTRLTVL.

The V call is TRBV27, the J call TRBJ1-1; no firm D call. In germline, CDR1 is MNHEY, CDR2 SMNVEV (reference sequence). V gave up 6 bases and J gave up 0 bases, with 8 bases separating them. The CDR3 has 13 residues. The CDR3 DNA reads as TGTGCCAGCAGGCAGAGGATGAACACTGAAGCTTTCTTT. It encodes CASRQRMNTEAFF.

The DNA of the CDR3 is TGTGCCACCAGCGGAACTAGCGTAGCCTACAATGAGCAGTTCTTC. Amino acid sequence: CATSGTSVAYNEQFF. The chain joins TRBV15 to TRBJ2-1; 7 positions agree with TRBD2. Trimming took 5 bases from V and 2 from J; bases not matched to a gene: 6. The CDR3 length is 15 residues. Germline V gene data show CDR1 as LNHNV and CDR2 as YYDKDF (reference sequence).

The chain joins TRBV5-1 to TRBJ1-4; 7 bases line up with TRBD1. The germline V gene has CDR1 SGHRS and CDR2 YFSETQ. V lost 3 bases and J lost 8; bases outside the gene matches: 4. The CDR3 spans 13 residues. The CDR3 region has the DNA TGCGCCAGCAGCTCTCAGGGGGGGGAAAAACTGTTTTTT. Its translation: CASSSQGGEKLFF.

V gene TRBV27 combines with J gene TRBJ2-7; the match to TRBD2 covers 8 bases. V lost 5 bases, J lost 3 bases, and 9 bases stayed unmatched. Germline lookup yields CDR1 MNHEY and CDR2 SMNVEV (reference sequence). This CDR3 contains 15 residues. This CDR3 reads CASSPRTSRRYEQYF. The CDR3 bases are TGTGCCAGCAGTCCAAGGACTAGCCGCCGCTACGAGCAGTACTTC.

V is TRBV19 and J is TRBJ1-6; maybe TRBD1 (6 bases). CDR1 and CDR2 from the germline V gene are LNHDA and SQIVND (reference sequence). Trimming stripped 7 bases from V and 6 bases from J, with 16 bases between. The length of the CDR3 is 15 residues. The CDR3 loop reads CASNLGGVGNSPLHF. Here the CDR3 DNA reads TGTGCCAGTAATCTCGGGGGCGTCGGTAATTCACCCCTCCACTTT.

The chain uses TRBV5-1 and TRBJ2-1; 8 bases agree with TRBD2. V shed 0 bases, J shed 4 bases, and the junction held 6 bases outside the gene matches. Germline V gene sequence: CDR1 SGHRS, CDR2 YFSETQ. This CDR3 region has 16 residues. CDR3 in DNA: TGCGCCAGCAGCTTGGGTCATGCGGGGGGATACAATGAGCAGTTCTTC. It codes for CASSLGHAGGYNEQFF.

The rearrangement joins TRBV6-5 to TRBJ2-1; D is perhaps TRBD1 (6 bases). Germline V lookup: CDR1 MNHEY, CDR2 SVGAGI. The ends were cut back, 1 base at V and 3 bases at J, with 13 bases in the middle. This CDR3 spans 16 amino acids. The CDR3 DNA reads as TGTGCCAGCAGTTACTTTGGACAGACCCTCTACAATGAGCAGTTCTTC. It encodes CASSYFGQTLYNEQFF.

CDR3 protein: CASSPRGHTGELFF. The CDR3 DNA reads TGTGCCAGCAGCCCGAGGGGCCACACCGGGGAGCTGTTTTTT. The genes are TRBV5-6 and TRBJ2-2; either TRBD1 or TRBD2 may fit D (5 bases each). The CDR3 covers 14 residues. CDR1 and CDR2 (germline): SGHDT, YYEEEE. V was pared by 4 bases and J by 3 bases, with 10 bases between.

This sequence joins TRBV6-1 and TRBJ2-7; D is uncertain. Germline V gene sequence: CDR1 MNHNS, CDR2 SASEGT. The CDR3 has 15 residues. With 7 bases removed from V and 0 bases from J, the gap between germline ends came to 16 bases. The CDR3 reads CASTPARAVSYEQYF. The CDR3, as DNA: TGTGCCAGCACTCCCGCTAGGGCAGTCTCCTACGAGCAGTACTTC.

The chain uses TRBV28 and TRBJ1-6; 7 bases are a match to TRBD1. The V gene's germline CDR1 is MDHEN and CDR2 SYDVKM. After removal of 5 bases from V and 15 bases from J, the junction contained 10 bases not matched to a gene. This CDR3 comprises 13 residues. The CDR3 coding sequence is TGTGCCAGCAGTCCCCGACAGGGCCATCTCCTCCACTTT. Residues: CASSPRQGHLLHF.

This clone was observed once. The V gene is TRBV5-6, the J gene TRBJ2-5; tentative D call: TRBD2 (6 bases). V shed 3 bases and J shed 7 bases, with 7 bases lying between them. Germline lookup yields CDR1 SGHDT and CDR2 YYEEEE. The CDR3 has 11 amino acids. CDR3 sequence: CASSSEGTQYF. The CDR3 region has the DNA TGTGCCAGCAGCTCGGAGGGGACCCAGTACTTC. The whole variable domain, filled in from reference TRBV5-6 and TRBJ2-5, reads DAGVTQSPTHLIKTRGQQVTLRCSPKSGHDTVSWYQQALGQGPQFIFQYYEEEERQRGNFPDRFSGHQFPNYSSELNVNALLLGDSALYLCASSSEGTQYFGPGTRLLVL.